This T cell receptor (beta chain) was captured in a study of blood T cells in healthy people across ages. Study-level findings and limits: Older age went with lower TCR beta diversity per million T cells, in a roughly linear way.

About this clonotype itself: Its antigen is not known.

Samples each had at least 6 micrograms of total RNA extracted. The CDR3 has 21 amino acids. Trimming took 2 bases from V and 3 from J, leaving 31 bases between them. CDR1 is MNHEY and CDR2 is SVGEGT in the germline V gene. Primed by a sample-barcoded 5' primer and a J-beta primer mix, a second PCR proceeded for roughly 7 to 11 cycles. The template-switch adaptor was a 5' adaptor with 12 random nucleotides. It tagged each cDNA molecule. From each sample, at least 2.5 million paired-end reads containing CDR3 were obtained. TCRdb fed the 5' RACE reads into MiXCR, producing one record per CDR3 protein. This sample yields 1.5 million to 2 million distinct CDR3 sequences, of which roughly 52% are seen a single time; 2.1% belongs to the top ten.

The V call is TRBV6-2 or TRBV6-3, the J call TRBJ2-5; D may be TRBD1 (7 bases). Material for sequencing was blood. This receptor was taken from a woman in her thirties or forties in good health. Here the CDR3 DNA reads TGTGCCAGCAGTTACACTTGGGGGACAGTTCAAAGGGGGGCCGCTAAAGAGACCCAGTACTTC. It is translated as CASSYTWGTVQRGAAKETQYF.